This T cell receptor (beta chain) was captured by sequencing in a study of T-cell memory formation after mild COVID-19. About the research overall: TCR clusters were mostly confined to one donor each.

The CDR3 is 13 residues long. Germline V gene sequence: CDR1 KGHDR, CDR2 SFDVKD. V dropped 3 bases and J dropped 8 bases, with 11 bases sitting between them. TCRdb re-derived calls from the 5' RACE reads in MiXCR, one entry per CDR3 protein. The sample lists some 210,000 distinct CDR3 sequences; around 30% were seen once. This clonotype has just a few counts. The genes are TRBV24-1 and TRBJ2-3; D is undetermined. The sequence came from an adult woman who had mild COVID-19 (a few samples of this study predate the infection). Cell type and time point are not known. Sequenced: PBMCs or a T cell subset sorted from them (not recorded which). The CDR3 sequence is CATSDRTAATQYF. As DNA, the CDR3 is TGTGCCACCAGTGATCGCACCGCCGCTACGCAGTATTTT.